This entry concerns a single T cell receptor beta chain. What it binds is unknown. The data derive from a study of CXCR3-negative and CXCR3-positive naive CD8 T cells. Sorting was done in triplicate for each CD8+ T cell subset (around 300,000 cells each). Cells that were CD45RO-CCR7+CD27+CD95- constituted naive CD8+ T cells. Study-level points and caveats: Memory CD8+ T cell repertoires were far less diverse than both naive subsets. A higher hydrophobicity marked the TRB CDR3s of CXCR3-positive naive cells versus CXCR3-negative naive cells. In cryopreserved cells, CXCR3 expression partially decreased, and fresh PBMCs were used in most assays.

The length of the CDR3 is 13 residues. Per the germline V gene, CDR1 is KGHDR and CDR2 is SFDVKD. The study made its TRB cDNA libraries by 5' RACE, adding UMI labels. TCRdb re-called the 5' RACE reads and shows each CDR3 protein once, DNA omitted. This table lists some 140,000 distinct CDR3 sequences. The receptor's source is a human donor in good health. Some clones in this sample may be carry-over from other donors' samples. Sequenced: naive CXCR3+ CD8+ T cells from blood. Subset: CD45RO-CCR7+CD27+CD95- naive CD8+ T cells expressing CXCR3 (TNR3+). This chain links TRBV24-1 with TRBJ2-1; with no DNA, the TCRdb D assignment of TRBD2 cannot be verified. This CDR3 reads CATSEQGLAEQFF.